The following is a TCR beta chain sequence with its context. The sample comes from a study of cytotoxic CD8 clonotypes in ibrutinib-treated CLL. CDR3 size: 13 residues. The V end was cut by 3 bases, the J end by 0 bases, with 5 bases between. Germline CDR1 SEHNR, CDR2 FQNEAQ (reference sequence). Method: immunoSEQ multiplex PCR; TCRdb's copy keeps in-frame clones and lacks some. This table holds approximately 160,000 clones, about 88% found once. Material: PBMCs, obtained at disease progression, from a patient treated with ibrutinib. This sequence was found in a human donor with chronic lymphocytic leukemia. V usage is TRBV7-9 and J usage is TRBJ1-1; D is unclear. This CDR3 is CASSFSVNTEAFF. DNA for the CDR3: TGTGCCAGCAGCTTTAGTGTGAACACTGAAGCTTTCTTT.